The 24 T cell receptor beta chains presented below share a single source sample, sequenced in a study of blood T cell repertoires in COVID-19. The assay was immunoSEQ multiplex PCR, and TCRdb's table has in-frame clones only and misses some. There are tens of thousands of clones in the sample; about four fifths occur only once, and around 2.1% lies in the top ten. Sequencing was done on a sample of peripheral blood. The receptors stem from a woman in her sixties or seventies with acute or convalescent COVID-19.

V and J are TRBV5-1 and TRBJ1-1; TRBD1 might be the D (6 bases). Trimming cost V 2 bases and J 3 bases, with 14 bases left between them. CDR1 SGHRS and CDR2 YFSETQ come from the germline V gene. The CDR3 spans 15 residues. The CDR3 nucleotides read TGCGCCAGCAGCTTTGGGGGACAATTTGACACTGAAGCTTTCTTT. Translation: CASSFGGQFDTEAFF.

This clone was detected a few times. CDR3 DNA: TGCGCCAGCAGCCCAGAACTGAACACTGAAGCTTTCTTT. Translated: CASSPELNTEAFF. The chain carries TRBV5-1 and TRBJ1-1; D not resolved. Germline V gives CDR1 SGHRS, CDR2 YFSETQ. V was clipped by 4 bases and J by 0 bases, with 7 bases between them. The CDR3 consists of 13 residues.

The chain carries TRBV6-5 and TRBJ1-1; weak D call: TRBD1 (6 bases). V gave up 8 bases and J gave up 5 bases, with 18 bases separating them. CDR3 length equals 14 residues. Germline loops: CDR1 MNHEY, CDR2 SVGAGI. This CDR3 reads CASEGRRRGTEAFF. CDR3 in DNA: TGTGCCAGCGAGGGGAGACGCAGGGGTACTGAAGCTTTCTTT.

This chain connects TRBV10-2 to TRBJ2-3; TRBD2 aligns across 7 bases. From germline, CDR1 is WSHSY and CDR2 SAAADI. Germline trimming cut 2 bases from V and 1 base from J; bases unmatched to any gene: 3. The CDR3 has 15 amino acids. CDR3 nucleotides: TGCGCCAGCAGTGAGGGGCTAGCGGGCACAGATACGCAGTATTTT. Encoded protein: CASSEGLAGTDTQYF.

The J gene is TRBJ2-3, the V gene TRBV7-2; the match to TRBD2 covers 7 bases. Trimming at V came to 5 bases and at J to 2 bases, leaving 10 bases not matched to a gene. Germline CDR1 reads SGHTA; CDR2 reads FQGNSA. This CDR3 is built from 16 residues. The DNA of the CDR3 is TGTGCCAGCAGCCTTTTTGGGGGGGTAGACACAGATACGCAGTATTTT. The encoded protein is CASSLFGGVDTDTQYF.

The chain uses TRBV2 and TRBJ2-2, with no clear D. This CDR3 has 15 residues. Trimming took 4 bases from V and 4 from J, leaving 13 bases between them. Germline V gene data show CDR1 as SNHLY and CDR2 as FYNNEI. The CDR3 sequence is CASSALSQSTGELFF. CDR3 coding DNA: TGTGCCAGCAGTGCCCTCTCACAGTCCACCGGGGAGCTGTTTTTT.

The rearrangement uses TRBV11-2 and TRBJ1-2; 7 positions agree with TRBD1. V gave up 6 bases and J gave up 7 bases; unmatched junction bases: 8. The germline gives CDR1 SGHAT, CDR2 FQNNGV. The length of the CDR3 is 13 residues. CDR3 sequence reads: CASSSDRASGYTF. The CDR3 DNA follows: TGTGCCAGCAGTTCCGACAGGGCCTCTGGCTACACCTTC.

This sequence joins TRBV10-1 and TRBJ1-1; possible D gene TRBD1, 6 bases. The ends were cut back, 3 bases at V and 5 bases at J, with 19 bases in the middle. The CDR3 covers 16 residues. The germline V gene encodes CDR1 WNHNN and CDR2 SYGVQD (reference sequence). The CDR3 DNA reads TGCGCCAGCAGTGACTCCTGGGGGGGCCGAGGGACTGAAGCTTTCTTT. Translation: CASSDSWGGRGTEAFF.

The rearrangement uses TRBV9 and TRBJ2-5; possibly TRBD1 for D (5 bases). CDR3 length: 15 residues. The V and J ends lost 3 bases and 5 bases respectively, with 17 bases between them. Germline CDR1 and CDR2: SGDLS and YYNGEE. The CDR3 DNA is TGTGCCAGCAGCGCAGAGGACACCCCGTGGGAGACCCAGTACTTC. Protein product: CASSAEDTPWETQYF.

The chain couples TRBV2 to TRBJ2-1, with D maybe TRBD2 (5 bases). V lost 11 bases and J lost 6, with 17 bases in between. This CDR3 spans 13 amino acids. Looked up from germline, CDR1 is SNHLY and CDR2 is FYNNEI. CDR3 nucleotide sequence: TGTGCCGGAACCACGAATCGGGGCAATGAGCAGTTCTTC. It is translated as CAGTTNRGNEQFF.

The rearrangement links TRBV14 to TRBJ2-3, with D unclear. The ends were cut back, 1 base at V and 2 bases at J, with 13 bases in the middle. The CDR3 has 16 amino acids. CDR1 and CDR2 (germline): SGHDN, FVKESK. The CDR3 DNA follows: TGTGCCAGCAGCCAAGGGCCCGGCGGCTACACAGATACGCAGTATTTT. This translates into CASSQGPGGYTDTQYF.

The CDR3 region has the DNA TGTGCCAGCAGTCCCCGGGAGACCGGGGAGCTGTTTTTT. Its translation: CASSPRETGELFF. V is TRBV27 and J is TRBJ2-2, with D tentatively TRBD2 (6 bases). Trimming cost V 5 bases and J 5 bases, with 9 bases left between them. Germline lookup yields CDR1 MNHEY and CDR2 SMNVEV (reference sequence). The CDR3 sequence is 13 residues long.

The sample holds one count of this clone. The rearrangement joins TRBV18 to TRBJ1-1, with D hard to call. CDR3 size: 14 residues. Deletions cut 4 bases from V and 1 base from J, with 10 bases between. The germline gives CDR1 KGHSH, CDR2 LQKENI. Written as DNA, the CDR3 is TGTGCCAGCTCACAGTCAGGTTCGAACACTGAAGCTTTCTTT. This sequence encodes CASSQSGSNTEAFF.

The chain uses TRBV2 and TRBJ1-2; perhaps TRBD1 as D (5 bases). Trimming removed 6 bases at V and 6 bases at J, with 14 bases between. The germline V gene encodes CDR1 SNHLY and CDR2 FYNNEI. There are 13 residues in the CDR3. DNA of the CDR3: TGTGCCAGCAGCTCCGCAGGGTACAATGGCTACACCTTC. Residues: CASSSAGYNGYTF. The variable domain in full, completed from reference TRBV2 and TRBJ1-2, reads EPEVTQTPSHQVTQMGQEVILRCVPISNHLYFYWYRQILGQKVEFLVSFYNNEISEKSEIFDDQFSVERPDGSNFTLKIRSTKLEDSAMYFCASSSAGYNGYTFGSGTRLTVV.

This clone is a singleton in its sample. V and J are TRBV29-1 and TRBJ1-1; TRBD1 matches at 7 bases. This CDR3 is built from 12 residues. Unmatched junction bases numbered 4, after V lost 3 bases and J lost 6 bases. Per the germline V gene, CDR1 is SQVTM and CDR2 is ANQGSEA. The CDR3 sequence: CSVDFDRAEAFF. CDR3 nucleotide sequence: TGCAGCGTTGATTTCGACAGGGCTGAAGCTTTCTTT.

The chain recombines TRBV28 with TRBJ2-7, with 10 positions matching TRBD1. This CDR3 is built from 15 residues. CDR1 MDHEN and CDR2 SYDVKM come from the germline V gene. V trimming: 4 bases; J trimming: 2 bases; junction bases outside the gene matches: 5. CDR3 sequence: CASSSPGQGTYEQYF. CDR3 nucleotides: TGTGCCAGCAGTTCCCCGGGACAGGGGACCTACGAGCAGTACTTC. Full variable domain (outside the CDR3, taken from reference TRBV28 and TRBJ2-7): DVKVTQSSRYLVKRTGEKVFLECVQDMDHENMFWYRQDPGLGLRLIYFSYDVKMKEKGDIPEGYSVSREKKERFSLILESASTNQTSMYLCASSSPGQGTYEQYFGPGTRLTVT.

The rearrangement links TRBV5-1 to TRBJ2-3; D is unclear. The CDR3 has 14 residues. V was shortened by 0 bases and J by 4 bases, with 9 bases between the two germline ends. CDR1 and CDR2 from the germline V gene are SGHRS and YFSETQ. The CDR3 DNA sequence: TGCGCCAGCAGCTTGGGGAACCGGGCAGATACGCAGTATTTT. This sequence encodes CASSLGNRADTQYF.

The chain joins TRBV5-1 to TRBJ1-1; D is uncertain. Trimming shortened V by 3 bases and J by 5 bases, and 11 bases separated the two germline ends. The CDR3 loop spans 13 amino acids. The V gene's germline CDR1 is SGHRS and CDR2 YFSETQ. The CDR3 here is CASSSELETEAFF. CDR3 nucleotides: TGCGCCAGCAGCTCTGAATTAGAAACTGAAGCTTTCTTT. Based on the CDR3 plus reference TRBV5-1 and TRBJ1-1, the full variable domain is KAGVTQTPRYLIKTRGQQVTLSCSPISGHRSVSWYQQTPGQGLQFLFEYFSETQRNKGNFPGRFSGRQFSNSRSEMNVSTLELGDSALYLCASSSELETEAFFGQGTRLTVV.

The genes are TRBV30 and TRBJ1-4; D is perhaps TRBD1 (6 bases). Germline V gives CDR1 GTSNPN, CDR2 SVGIG (reference sequence). The V and J ends lost 3 bases and 8 bases respectively, with 19 bases between them. The CDR3 extends over 15 amino acids. The CDR3 DNA sequence: TGTGCCTGGAGGATGGTCAGGGGCCCAGGAGAAAAACTGTTTTTT. Its protein is CAWRMVRGPGEKLFF.

The CDR3 DNA follows: TGTGCCAGCAGCTTTAGCCAGGGTCGGGGCTACACCTTC. Protein: CASSFSQGRGYTF. The rearrangement joins TRBV27 to TRBJ1-2, with TRBD1 as a possible D gene (5 bases). Trimming took 6 bases from V and 8 from J, leaving 16 bases between them. The CDR3 length is 13 residues. The germline CDR1 and CDR2 sequences are MNHEY and SMNVEV (reference sequence).

This chain connects TRBV3-1 (or the pseudogene TRBV3-2) to TRBJ2-3, with 7 positions matching TRBD2. This CDR3 spans 16 amino acids. Germline-derived CDR1 and CDR2 are LGHDT and YNNKEL (reference sequence). J lost 2 bases, V lost 3 bases, and 8 bases had no gene match. For the CDR3, the DNA is TGTGCCAGCAGCCAGGGTGGAAGCGGGAACACAGATACGCAGTATTTT. This codes for CASSQGGSGNTDTQYF.

V and J are TRBV7-9 and TRBJ2-1; 10 bases are a match to TRBD2. Germline values: CDR1 SEHNR, CDR2 FQNEAQ (reference sequence). This CDR3 contains 15 residues. The junction had 4 bases not matched to a gene; V was cut back by 3 bases and J by 5 bases. CDR3 nucleotide sequence: TGTGCCAGCAGCTTTTTAACTAGCGGGGACAATGAGCAGTTCTTC. Encoded protein: CASSFLTSGDNEQFF.

The chain is built from TRBV19 and TRBJ1-5; 7 bases agree with TRBD1. Unmatched junction bases numbered 12, after V lost 7 bases and J lost 6 bases. Germline CDR1 is LNHDA and CDR2 is SQIVND (reference sequence). This CDR3 is built from 15 residues. The DNA of the CDR3 is TGTGCCAGTACCGAGACAGGGAGACGGGTTCAGCCCCAGCATTTT. This encodes CASTETGRRVQPQHF.

This rearrangement joins TRBV6-1 to TRBJ2-3; D is perhaps TRBD2 (6 bases). Germline V gene sequence: CDR1 MNHNS, CDR2 SASEGT. This CDR3 spans 16 amino acids. V gave up 4 bases and J gave up 0 bases, with 14 bases separating them. Here the CDR3 DNA reads TGTGCCAGCAGTGTTCGCGGGGAAGCTAGCACAGATACGCAGTATTTT. Residues: CASSVRGEASTDTQYF.